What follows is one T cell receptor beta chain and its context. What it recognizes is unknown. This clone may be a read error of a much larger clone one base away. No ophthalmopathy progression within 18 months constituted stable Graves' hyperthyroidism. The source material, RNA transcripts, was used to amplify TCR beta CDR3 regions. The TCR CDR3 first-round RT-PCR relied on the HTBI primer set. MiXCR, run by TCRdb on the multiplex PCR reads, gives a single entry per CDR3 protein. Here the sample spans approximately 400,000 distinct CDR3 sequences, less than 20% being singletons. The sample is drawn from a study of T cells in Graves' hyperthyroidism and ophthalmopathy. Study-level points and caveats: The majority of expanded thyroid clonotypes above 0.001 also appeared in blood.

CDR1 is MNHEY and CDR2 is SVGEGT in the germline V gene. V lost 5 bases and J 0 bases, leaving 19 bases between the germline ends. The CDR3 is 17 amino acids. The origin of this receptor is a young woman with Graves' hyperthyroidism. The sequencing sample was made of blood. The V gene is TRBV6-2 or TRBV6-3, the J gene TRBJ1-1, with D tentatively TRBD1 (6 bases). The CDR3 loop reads CASSDTYGTFMNTEAFF. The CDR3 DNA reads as TGTGCCAGCAGTGACACATATGGGACATTCATGAACACTGAAGCTTTCTTT.